Shown below are 21 T cell receptor beta chains from a single sample sequenced in a study of blood T cell repertoires in COVID-19. The assay was immunoSEQ multiplex PCR, and TCRdb's table has in-frame clones only and misses some. The table records 110,000 to 150,000 clones, around 90% of them present only once. Specimen: peripheral blood. Source of these receptors: a woman aged 50 to 60 with acute or convalescent COVID-19.

This chain joins TRBV2 and TRBJ2-7; 8 bases map to TRBD1. The CDR3 is 14 amino acids. J was trimmed by 4 bases and V by 7 bases; bases with no gene match: 9. Germline CDR1 SNHLY, CDR2 FYNNEI. The CDR3 spells CASTSTGVIYEQYF. The CDR3 nucleotides read TGTGCCAGCACCTCGACAGGGGTAATTTACGAGCAGTACTTC.

The chain recombines TRBV7-2 with TRBJ2-7; possibly TRBD2 for D (6 bases). Germline CDR1 is SGHTA and CDR2 is FQGNSA. This CDR3 is built from 15 residues. The V and J ends lost 5 bases and 4 bases respectively, with 18 bases between them. The CDR3 is CASSTSGTSTYEQYF. CDR3 nucleotides: TGTGCCAGCAGCACCTCCGGGACTTCGACTTACGAGCAGTACTTC. The full variable domain, rest sourced from reference TRBV7-2 and TRBJ2-7, is GAGVSQSPSNKVTEKGKDVELRCDPISGHTALYWYRQSLGQGLEFLIYFQGNSAPDKSGLPSDRFSAERTGGSVSTLTIQRTQQEDSAVYLCASSTSGTSTYEQYFGPGTRLTVT.

The genes are TRBV27 and TRBJ1-1; D call uncertain. Germline CDR1 MNHEY, CDR2 SMNVEV (reference sequence). The germline V and J ends were trimmed by 8 bases and 4 bases, with 14 bases remaining between them. The CDR3 length is 13 residues. The CDR3 here is CASGRAEVTEAFF. The DNA for the CDR3 is TGTGCCAGCGGGCGGGCGGAGGTCACTGAAGCTTTCTTT.

The gene calls are TRBV6-6 and TRBJ1-5, with D perhaps matching TRBD1 (6 bases). Germline CDR1 is MNHNY and CDR2 is SVGAGI (reference sequence). V was clipped by 4 bases and J by 5 bases, with 12 bases between them. The CDR3 extends over 14 amino acids. The CDR3: CASSSSGADQPQHF. DNA for the CDR3: TGTGCCAGCAGTTCCTCAGGGGCGGATCAGCCCCAGCATTTT.

V gene TRBV5-1 combines with J gene TRBJ1-1; no reliable D call. CDR3 length: 15 amino acids. The germline CDR1 and CDR2 sequences are SGHRS and YFSETQ. Trimming left V 0 bases short and J 1 base short, with 10 bases between. Written as DNA, the CDR3 is TGCGCCAGCAGCTTGGAGGCAGCGGGGAACACTGAAGCTTTCTTT. Translated, it gives CASSLEAAGNTEAFF.

The chain joins TRBV10-3 to TRBJ1-1; 7 bases align to TRBD1. The CDR3 runs 12 residues. In germline, CDR1 is ENHRY, CDR2 SYGVKD. Trimming cost V 10 bases and J 8 bases; bases outside gene matches: 10. CDR3 protein: CATGDSIKEAFF. The CDR3 region has the DNA TGTGCCACGGGGGACAGCATCAAGGAAGCTTTCTTT.

The chain employs TRBV29-1 and TRBJ1-2; a possible D gene is TRBD1 (6 bases). V was trimmed by 5 bases and J by 4 bases, leaving 8 bases between them. The germline V gene has CDR1 SQVTM and CDR2 ANQGSEA. This CDR3 region has 11 residues. This CDR3 is CSVTGSYGYTF. The DNA for the CDR3 is TGCAGCGTTACAGGGTCCTATGGCTACACCTTC.

This chain uses TRBV5-1 with TRBJ1-2; TRBD1 agrees at 7 bases. The germline CDR1 and CDR2 sequences are SGHRS and YFSETQ. V lost 0 bases and J lost 0; bases outside the gene matches: 8. The CDR3 contains 17 residues. CDR3 residues: CASSLGTGESTNYGYTF. The CDR3 DNA reads as TGCGCCAGCAGCTTGGGCACAGGGGAATCTACTAACTATGGCTACACCTTC.

A single count supports this clone. The chain combines TRBV5-1 with TRBJ2-1; TRBD1 matches 7 bases. This CDR3 is built from 15 residues. The germline gives CDR1 SGHRS, CDR2 YFSETQ. V was pared by 5 bases and J by 4 bases, with 9 bases of the junction left unmatched. Here the CDR3 reads CASSSGQSSYNEQFF. The CDR3 DNA sequence: TGCGCCAGCAGTTCGGGACAGAGCTCTTACAATGAGCAGTTCTTC. Using reference TRBV5-1 and TRBJ2-1 for the parts outside the CDR3, the full variable domain is KAGVTQTPRYLIKTRGQQVTLSCSPISGHRSVSWYQQTPGQGLQFLFEYFSETQRNKGNFPGRFSGRQFSNSRSEMNVSTLELGDSALYLCASSSGQSSYNEQFFGPGTRLTVL.

The chain couples TRBV18 to TRBJ2-7; a possible D gene is TRBD2 (5 bases). V lost 4 bases and J lost 2, with 9 bases in between. This CDR3 has 13 residues. Germline V gene sequence: CDR1 KGHSH, CDR2 LQKENI. In DNA, the CDR3 is TGTGCCAGCTCACGTTCGGAGGCCTACGAGCAGTACTTC. Translated, it gives CASSRSEAYEQYF.

This clone has just a few counts. This chain links TRBV19 with TRBJ2-3; D gene ambiguous. CDR3 length: 12 amino acids. CDR1 and CDR2 (germline): LNHDA, SQIVND (reference sequence). Trimming left V 0 bases short and J 6 bases short, with 4 bases between. The CDR3 region has the DNA TGTGCCAGTAGTATAGAAGCGGATACGCAGTATTTT. It yields the protein CASSIEADTQYF. The complete variable domain, with remaining parts taken from reference TRBV19 and TRBJ2-3, reads DGGITQSPKYLFRKEGQNVTLSCEQNLNHDAMYWYRQDPGQGLRLIYYSQIVNDFQKGDIAEGYSVSREKKESFPLTVTSAQKNPTAFYLCASSIEADTQYFGPGTRLTVL.

By share, this clone ranks as medium-sized (0.01 to 0.1%). The rearrangement joins TRBV7-9 to TRBJ2-1; D remains ambiguous. Looked up from germline, CDR1 is SEHNR and CDR2 is FQNEAQ (reference sequence). The V end lost 1 base, the J end lost 9 bases, and 13 bases lay between the germline ends. This CDR3 contains 14 residues. CDR3 in amino acids: CASSLEEVYGEQFF. The CDR3 DNA is TGTGCCAGCAGCTTAGAAGAGGTATATGGTGAGCAGTTCTTC.

The rearrangement links TRBV5-5 to TRBJ2-7; 9 positions match TRBD1. Germline lookup yields CDR1 SGHKS and CDR2 YYEKEE (reference sequence). CDR3 size: 15 residues. J lost 0 bases, V lost 4 bases, and 5 bases had no gene match. The CDR3 loop reads CASSLTGGSSYEQYF. In DNA form, the CDR3 reads TGTGCCAGCAGCCTGACAGGGGGAAGCTCCTACGAGCAGTACTTC.

The chain joins TRBV18 to TRBJ1-5; no reliable D call. Germline assignment: CDR1 KGHSH and CDR2 LQKENI. With 3 bases removed from V and 1 base from J, the gap between germline ends came to 13 bases. The CDR3 has 16 amino acids. The CDR3 DNA sequence: TGTGCCAGCTCACCGTCCCAACAGCCGAGCAATCAGCCCCAGCATTTT. Protein sequence: CASSPSQQPSNQPQHF.

The rearrangement uses TRBV4-1 and TRBJ1-1; D ambiguous. The V and J ends lost 1 base and 6 bases respectively, with 21 bases between them. This CDR3 is 17 amino acids long. Germline V lookup: CDR1 MGHRA, CDR2 YSYEKL. The CDR3 coding sequence is TGCGCCAGCAGCCAAGGGCCAACACAAAGGCGAAGCGCTGAAGCTTTCTTT. Residues: CASSQGPTQRRSAEAFF.

The chain recombines TRBV6-5 with TRBJ2-3; D gene uncertain. Germline values: CDR1 MNHEY, CDR2 SVGAGI. This CDR3 comprises 13 residues. V lost 6 bases and J 0 bases, leaving 7 bases between the germline ends. DNA for the CDR3: TGTGCCAGCAGCCTCGGTAGCACAGATACGCAGTATTTT. Translation gives CASSLGSTDTQYF.

The chain is built from TRBV4-1 and TRBJ1-4; D might be TRBD1 (5 bases). The CDR3 is made up of 14 amino acids. V was cut by 0 bases and J by 6 bases, with 8 bases left in between. Germline lookup yields CDR1 MGHRA and CDR2 YSYEKL. This CDR3 is CASSQDLRDEKLFF. CDR3 DNA: TGCGCCAGCAGCCAAGATCTCAGGGATGAAAAACTGTTTTTT.

On this clone: Other DNA sequences from this sample encode an identical CDR3 as well. The chain carries TRBV7-9 and TRBJ2-7; TRBD1 is a possible D gene (6 bases). The length of the CDR3 is 15 residues. Between the trimmed V and J ends, which lost 5 bases and 4 bases, there was a span of 18 bases. Germline CDR1 is SEHNR and CDR2 is FQNEAQ (reference sequence). CDR3 DNA sequence: TGTGCCAGCAGCCCCGGGACACAGGGACCTTACGAGCAGTACTTC. Translation: CASSPGTQGPYEQYF.

The chain couples TRBV2 to TRBJ1-1; TRBD1 might be the D (5 bases). The CDR3 consists of 16 residues. Germline V CDR1 and CDR2: SNHLY, FYNNEI. The V end lost 1 base, the J end lost 0 bases, and 12 bases lay between the germline ends. CDR3 sequence reads: CASSEELGGLNTEAFF. In nucleotides, the CDR3 is TGTGCCAGCAGTGAAGAGTTGGGGGGTCTGAACACTGAAGCTTTCTTT.

CDR3 sequence reads: CASSLGRGNTEAFF. CDR3 nucleotide sequence: TGCGCCAGCAGCTTGGGCAGGGGGAACACTGAAGCTTTCTTT. J is TRBJ1-1 and V is TRBV5-1; D possibly corresponds to TRBD1 (6 bases). Germline CDR1 reads SGHRS; CDR2 reads YFSETQ. Trimming pared 0 bases from V and 1 base from J, leaving 7 bases between. CDR3 size: 14 residues.

The CDR3 bases are TGTGCCAGCAGTTACTCGTACAGGCTGGCTAATGAAAAACTGTTTTTT. It encodes CASSYSYRLANEKLFF. V and J are TRBV6-5 and TRBJ1-4; the D gene is possibly TRBD1 (5 bases). This CDR3 contains 16 residues. The V and J ends lost 0 bases and 3 bases respectively, with 11 bases between them. From germline, CDR1 is MNHEY and CDR2 SVGAGI.